The clone carrying this TCR beta chain occurred a few times. The antigen is undetermined. The sample belongs to a study of CD8 T cells in ankylosing spondylitis. General study points: Prior literature has documented some motif variants in synovial fluid and blood from reactive arthritis. Disease-linked clones had a CD8+ phenotype and relatively low frequency in peripheral blood. There was reportedly significant enrichment of clones that were disease-linked in matched ankylosing spondylitis synovial fluid. Apparently characteristic of ankylosing spondylitis blood was a TCR beta motif (eight highly homologous variants).

Libraries for TCR beta were made by quantitative 5'-RACE with molecular barcodes. TCRdb independently ran MiXCR on the 5' RACE reads; one entry per CDR3 protein. The sample lists around 890,000 distinct CDR3 sequences, about 11% occurring once. Trimming took 5 bases from V and 8 from J, leaving 12 bases between them. Germline V gene sequence: CDR1 MNHNY, CDR2 SVGAGI (reference sequence). The CDR3 runs 12 residues. This clonotype was sampled from a male donor with ankylosing spondylitis. Sequenced sample: blood, either unsorted or a sorted T cell fraction (not recorded which). This chain joins TRBV6-6 and TRBJ1-1, with no clear D. CDR3 in DNA: TGTGCCAGCAGTAGACTCGAGGACGAAGCTTTCTTT. Translated: CASSRLEDEAFF.